These 19 T cell receptor beta chains were sequenced from one sample in a study of blood T cell repertoires in COVID-19. Profiled with immunoSEQ multiplex PCR; TCRdb holds only in-frame clones, not every one. This repertoire shows about 330,000 clones, 80% to 90% found once; its top ten account for under 5.5%. The sample consisted of PBMCs or T cells enriched from blood (not recorded which). Receptors were obtained from a woman aged 25-40 years who had recovered from COVID-19.

The rearrangement uses TRBV5-8 and TRBJ1-2, with a possible D match to TRBD1 (6 bases). Germline-derived CDR1 and CDR2 are SGHTS and YDEGEE. CDR3 size: 15 residues. Trimming removed 2 bases at V and 4 bases at J, with 15 bases between. Here the CDR3 reads CASSLTGTPVYGYTF. The CDR3 DNA reads TGTGCCAGCAGCTTAACAGGGACCCCAGTCTATGGCTACACCTTC.

The chain joins TRBV3-1 (or the pseudogene TRBV3-2) to TRBJ2-7; possibly TRBD1 for D (5 bases). This CDR3 contains 15 residues. V lost 1 base, J lost 2 bases, and 12 bases lay in between. The germline gives CDR1 LGHDT, CDR2 YNNKEL (reference sequence). The CDR3 nucleotides are TGTGCCAGCAGCCAAGGGGCAGGGTCGCCCTACGAGCAGTACTTC. Its translation: CASSQGAGSPYEQYF.

The chain is built from TRBV29-1 and TRBJ1-2; no definite D call. Trimming took 0 bases from V and 4 from J, leaving 6 bases between them. The V gene's germline CDR1 is SQVTM and CDR2 ANQGSEA. CDR3 size: 12 residues. The CDR3 protein is CSVEEGSYGYTF. The CDR3 nucleotides are TGCAGCGTTGAAGAGGGCTCCTATGGCTACACCTTC.

This chain links TRBV13 with TRBJ1-1, with 9 nucleotides matching TRBD1. Germline lookup yields CDR1 PRHDT and CDR2 FYEKMQ (reference sequence). CDR3 length equals 15 residues. V gave up 3 bases and J gave up 5 bases; unmatched junction bases: 7. The CDR3 sequence: CASSLVGGQGTEAFF. CDR3 sequence (DNA): TGTGCCAGCAGCTTGGTAGGGGGACAGGGTACTGAAGCTTTCTTT.

The chain combines TRBV5-3 with TRBJ1-5; 10 positions match TRBD1. TRBV5-3 has ORF status, its function being uncertain. The CDR3 runs 15 residues. The V segment lost 5 bases and the J segment 5 bases; nucleotides outside the gene matches: 7. The CDR3 bases are TGTGCCAGAAGTTTTCCGGGACAGGGGTATCAGCCCCAGCATTTT. It is translated as CARSFPGQGYQPQHF.

The chain joins TRBV7-2 to TRBJ1-1; the match to TRBD1 covers 9 bases. Germline V CDR1 and CDR2: SGHTA, FQGNSA. With V trimmed by 5 bases and J by 3 bases, 10 bases remained unmatched. This CDR3 spans 16 amino acids. CDR3 coding DNA: TGTGCCAGCAGCGACGGGACAGGGTATCGGGACACTGAAGCTTTCTTT. Translating it yields CASSDGTGYRDTEAFF.

The V gene is TRBV4-3, the J gene TRBJ1-2; TRBD1 might be the D (5 bases). Germline V gene sequence: CDR1 LGHNA, CDR2 YSLEER. This CDR3 has 15 amino acids. The V end was cut by 6 bases, the J end by 4 bases, with 18 bases between. In DNA form, the CDR3 reads TGCGCCAGCAGGCCGGGGGGGACGGAGCCCTATGGCTACACCTTC. Translating gives CASRPGGTEPYGYTF.

This sequence joins TRBV19 and TRBJ1-5, with no clear D. Trimming cost V 8 bases and J 6 bases, with 14 bases left between them. Germline V CDR1 and CDR2: LNHDA, SQIVND (reference sequence). The CDR3 has 13 residues. CDR3 DNA: TGTGCCAGTGGCGGAACAACTTTTCAGCCCCAGCATTTT. This sequence encodes CASGGTTFQPQHF.

This clone was found once. V usage is TRBV20-1 and J usage is TRBJ2-1, with 15 bases that match TRBD2. With V trimmed by 3 bases and J by 0 bases, 18 bases remained unmatched. The CDR3 runs to 22 residues. Looked up from germline, CDR1 is DFQATT and CDR2 is SNEGSKA (reference sequence). The CDR3 region has the DNA TGCAGTGCTAGTTTCGTGGCAGGGCGCGGGACTAGCGGGGGGAGCTCCTACAATGAGCAGTTCTTC. The encoded protein is CSASFVAGRGTSGGSSYNEQFF.

J is TRBJ1-2 and V is TRBV4-2, with D perhaps matching TRBD1 (6 bases). In germline, CDR1 is LGHNA, CDR2 YNFKEQ. The CDR3 runs 15 residues. Trimming cost V 0 bases and J 8 bases, with 16 bases left between them. The CDR3 loop reads CASSQDFRGPWGYTF. CDR3 DNA sequence: TGTGCCAGCAGCCAAGATTTCAGGGGACCTTGGGGCTACACCTTC.

The chain employs TRBV4-1 and TRBJ2-5; 8 bases map to TRBD2. V was clipped by 4 bases and J by 1 base; unmatched bases: 5. The CDR3 length is 15 residues. Germline CDR1 is MGHRA and CDR2 is YSYEKL. This CDR3 is CASSPSGTSQETQYF. As DNA, the CDR3 is TGCGCCAGCAGCCCTTCCGGGACTAGCCAAGAGACCCAGTACTTC.

The chain employs TRBV5-8 and TRBJ2-3; 8 nucleotides line up with TRBD1. The CDR3 loop spans 16 amino acids. CDR1 SGHTS and CDR2 YDEGEE come from the germline V gene. Losses at the gene ends were 0 bases for V and 2 bases for J; bases not matched to a gene: 5. The CDR3 coding sequence is TGTGCCAGCAGCTTGGGGACAGGGATTCTCACAGATACGCAGTATTTT. Amino acid sequence: CASSLGTGILTDTQYF.

The gene calls are TRBV10-3 and TRBJ1-3; D remains ambiguous. The germline V gene encodes CDR1 ENHRY and CDR2 SYGVKD. V shed 10 bases and J shed 3 bases, with 16 bases lying between them. CDR3 length: 14 residues. CDR3 loop: CATSPGGSGNTIYF. DNA for the CDR3: TGTGCCACAAGCCCGGGAGGGAGTGGAAACACCATATATTTT.

This clone was counted a few times. V usage is TRBV10-3 and J usage is TRBJ1-1, with D uncertain. Per the germline V gene, CDR1 is ENHRY and CDR2 is SYGVKD. V was clipped by 2 bases and J by 1 base, with 8 bases between them. This CDR3 contains 14 residues. The CDR3 nucleotides read TGTGCCATCAGTGAGGACCTAGGGAACACTGAAGCTTTCTTT. It specifies CAISEDLGNTEAFF.

This chain uses TRBV12-5 with TRBJ2-3, with 10 nucleotides matching TRBD2. Germline CDR1 LGHNT, CDR2 FRNRAP. The CDR3 contains 18 residues. Losses at the gene ends were 4 bases for V and 0 bases for J; bases not matched to a gene: 10. CDR3 sequence: CASGYRPGLAESTDTQYF. CDR3 DNA sequence: TGTGCTAGTGGTTACCGGCCTGGACTAGCGGAGAGCACAGATACGCAGTATTTT.

V and J are TRBV7-9 and TRBJ1-1, with 7 bases fitting TRBD1. This CDR3 has 15 amino acids. Trimming took 4 bases from V and 4 from J; bases not matched to a gene: 9. Looked up from germline, CDR1 is SEHNR and CDR2 is FQNEAQ (reference sequence). DNA for the CDR3: TGTGCCAGCAGCTCCCCGACAGGGAAAGGCACTGAAGCTTTCTTT. Its translation is CASSSPTGKGTEAFF.

The genes are TRBV2 and TRBJ2-5, with TRBD2 matching 8 bases. Trimming cost V 2 bases and J 4 bases; bases outside gene matches: 6. Germline V lookup: CDR1 SNHLY, CDR2 FYNNEI. The CDR3 runs 15 residues. This CDR3 reads CASSEFSGDGETQYF. In DNA, the CDR3 is TGTGCCAGCAGTGAATTTAGCGGGGATGGAGAGACCCAGTACTTC.

This clone has more than one count but fewer than ten. The CDR3 spells CALSRGNSGYTF. CDR3 DNA: TGTGCCCTCTCTCGGGGGAACTCGGGCTACACCTTC. The chain links TRBV5-4 to TRBJ1-2, with D possibly matching TRBD1 (5 bases). V was pared by 10 bases and J by 8 bases, with 18 bases between. This CDR3 is 12 amino acids long. CDR1 is SGHNT and CDR2 is YYREEE in the germline V gene (reference sequence).

The chain joins TRBV10-3 to TRBJ2-7, with a possible D match to TRBD2 (6 bases). The CDR3 sequence is 14 residues long. Germline CDR1 and CDR2: ENHRY and SYGVKD. Trimming removed 5 bases at V and 6 bases at J, with 17 bases between. The CDR3 spells CAISQGTSRGEQYF. The CDR3 region has the DNA TGTGCCATCAGTCAAGGTACTAGCAGAGGCGAGCAGTACTTC.